This is a list of T cell receptor beta chains from one sample in a study of CD8 T cells in ankylosing spondylitis. TCRdb reprocessed the 5' RACE reads via MiXCR and lists one record per CDR3 protein. Altogether fewer than 550,000 distinct CDR3 sequences are present, about 5.2% being singletons, with the ten largest covering roughly 3.3%. The sample taken for sequencing was blood, either unsorted or a sorted T cell fraction (not recorded which). The origin of the receptors is a male donor with ankylosing spondylitis. CDR3s include the opening cysteine and the closing phenylalanine or tryptophan. Fields, in order: V gene, clone size, J gene, D gene, CDR3 DNA, CDR3 protein. D genes are given only for firm matches. Clone sizes are given selectively: once, few, many, or a class where the clone is expanded.

V gene: TRBV12-3/TRBV12-4
clone size: many
J gene: TRBJ1-2
D gene: NA
CDR3 DNA: TGTGCCAGCAGTTTAATCCAGGGGCCGCTTTATGGCTACACCTTC
CDR3 protein: CASSLIQGPLYGYTF

V gene: TRBV6-2/TRBV6-3
clone size: many
J gene: TRBJ1-5
D gene: NA
CDR3 DNA: TGTGCCAGCAGTTACTCAAGGAGGGCCCAGCATTTT
CDR3 protein: CASSYSRRAQHF

V gene: TRBV28
clone size: many
J gene: TRBJ1-1
D gene: NA
CDR3 DNA: TGTGCCAGCAGTGTCACCACTAACACTGAAGCTTTCTTT
CDR3 protein: CASSVTTNTEAFF

V gene: TRBV24-1
clone size: few
J gene: TRBJ2-7
D gene: NA
CDR3 DNA: TGTGCCACTATGCCATCCGGGGAGGACTACGAGCAGTACTTC
CDR3 protein: CATMPSGEDYEQYF

V gene: TRBV7-2
clone size: many
J gene: TRBJ2-5
D gene: TRBD1
CDR3 DNA: TGTGCCAGCAGCCGAAACAGGGGAGATGGAGAGACCCAGTACTTC
CDR3 protein: CASSRNRGDGETQYF

V gene: TRBV7-9
clone size: many
J gene: TRBJ1-2
D gene: NA
CDR3 DNA: TGTGCCAGCTCACCTGGGTCTAACTATGGCTACACCTTC
CDR3 protein: CASSPGSNYGYTF

V gene: TRBV18
clone size: NA
J gene: TRBJ2-7
D gene: TRBD2
CDR3 DNA: TGTGCCAGCTCACCGGGACTAGCTGTTGCCTACGAGCAGTACTTC
CDR3 protein: CASSPGLAVAYEQYF

V gene: TRBV6-1
clone size: many
J gene: TRBJ2-2
D gene: TRBD1
CDR3 DNA: TGTGCCGGGGGACAGTGGAACACCGGGGAGCTGTTTTTT
CDR3 protein: CAGGQWNTGELFF

V gene: TRBV6-2/TRBV6-3
clone size: few
J gene: TRBJ2-7
D gene: NA
CDR3 DNA: TGTGCCAGCAGCGAGTGGGACCCCAAGAAGAACGAGCAGTACTTC
CDR3 protein: CASSEWDPKKNEQYF

V gene: TRBV6-1
clone size: few
J gene: TRBJ1-6
D gene: NA
CDR3 DNA: TGTGCCAGCAGTGTCGGAGGGAAAAGTTCACCCCTCCACTTT
CDR3 protein: CASSVGGKSSPLHF

V gene: TRBV7-2
clone size: many
J gene: TRBJ2-5
D gene: NA
CDR3 DNA: TGTGCCAGCAGCTTTGTCGTCCAGATTCAAGAGACCCAGTACTTC
CDR3 protein: CASSFVVQIQETQYF

V gene: TRBV7-8
clone size: few
J gene: TRBJ2-3
D gene: TRBD2
CDR3 DNA: TGTGCCAGCAGCTTAGGGAGAGGACTAGCGGGCACAGATACGCAGTATTTT
CDR3 protein: CASSLGRGLAGTDTQYF

V gene: TRBV18
clone size: NA
J gene: TRBJ2-2
D gene: NA
CDR3 DNA: TGTGCCAGCTCATCCACGAATATACAGCTGAACACCGGGGAGCTGTTTTTT
CDR3 protein: CASSSTNIQLNTGELFF

V gene: TRBV4-1
clone size: few
J gene: TRBJ2-7
D gene: TRBD2
CDR3 DNA: TGCGCCAGCAGTCAGTACGGGACTAGCGGTACCTACGAGCAGTACTTC
CDR3 protein: CASSQYGTSGTYEQYF

V gene: TRBV29-1
clone size: many
J gene: TRBJ2-1
D gene: TRBD2
CDR3 DNA: TGCAGCGTAAGAAGCGGGGGGCCTAACAATGAGCAGTTCTTC
CDR3 protein: CSVRSGGPNNEQFF

V gene: TRBV27
clone size: many
J gene: TRBJ2-3
D gene: NA
CDR3 DNA: TGTGCCAGCAGTCTCATTTGGGCCGATACGCAGTATTTT
CDR3 protein: CASSLIWADTQYF

V gene: TRBV7-2
clone size: few
J gene: TRBJ2-3
D gene: NA
CDR3 DNA: TGTGCCAGCAGCCCAGTCGACTACTCAGATACGCAGTATTTT
CDR3 protein: CASSPVDYSDTQYF

V gene: TRBV7-2
clone size: few
J gene: TRBJ1-5
D gene: NA
CDR3 DNA: TGTGCCAGCAGCTTAGGGGGGGGAACAGGGCCCCAGCATTTT
CDR3 protein: CASSLGGGTGPQHF

V gene: TRBV9
clone size: many
J gene: TRBJ2-1
D gene: NA
CDR3 DNA: TGTGCCAGCAGCGTAGTGGGGGCTTACAATGAGCAGTTCTTC
CDR3 protein: CASSVVGAYNEQFF

V gene: TRBV9
clone size: many
J gene: TRBJ2-3
D gene: NA
CDR3 DNA: TGTGCCAGCAGCGTATCGCCGGGCCAAGATACGCAGTATTTT
CDR3 protein: CASSVSPGQDTQYF

V gene: TRBV12-3/TRBV12-4
clone size: many
J gene: TRBJ2-1
D gene: TRBD2
CDR3 DNA: TGTGCCAGCAGTCCCGTACTAGCGGCCAAAGCCAATGAGCAGTTCTTC
CDR3 protein: CASSPVLAAKANEQFF

V gene: TRBV5-1
clone size: many
J gene: TRBJ1-1
D gene: NA
CDR3 DNA: TGCGCCAGCACCCTTGGGACCCAGAACACTGAAGCTTTCTTT
CDR3 protein: CASTLGTQNTEAFF

V gene: TRBV7-9
clone size: many
J gene: TRBJ1-1
D gene: NA
CDR3 DNA: TGTGCCAGCACCCCTAGAAGTTTGAACACTGAAGCTTTCTTT
CDR3 protein: CASTPRSLNTEAFF

V gene: TRBV19
clone size: few
J gene: TRBJ2-1
D gene: NA
CDR3 DNA: TGTGCCAGTAGTATAGCAAGGGGGAAACAGTTCTTC
CDR3 protein: CASSIARGKQFF

V gene: TRBV12-3/TRBV12-4
clone size: many
J gene: TRBJ2-1
D gene: TRBD1
CDR3 DNA: TGTGCCAGCAGTTTACAGGGGACAGCCTACAATGAGCAGTTCTTC
CDR3 protein: CASSLQGTAYNEQFF

V gene: TRBV5-1
clone size: many
J gene: TRBJ2-1
D gene: TRBD1
CDR3 DNA: TGCGCCAGTCGCCGACAGGGGGCGGACAATGAGCAGTTCTTC
CDR3 protein: CASRRQGADNEQFF

V gene: TRBV7-9
clone size: many
J gene: TRBJ1-2
D gene: NA
CDR3 DNA: TGTGCCAGCAGCTTAGGACGGGAAAGGGGCTATGGCTACACCTTC
CDR3 protein: CASSLGRERGYGYTF

V gene: TRBV20-1
clone size: many
J gene: TRBJ1-2
D gene: NA
CDR3 DNA: TGCAGTGCTAGAGACCCTAACGGGGCTTATGGCTACACCTTC
CDR3 protein: CSARDPNGAYGYTF

V gene: TRBV4-3
clone size: many
J gene: TRBJ2-2
D gene: NA
CDR3 DNA: TGCGCCAGCAGCCAAGGAGCAGGGAGCCCCGGGGAGCTGTTTTTT
CDR3 protein: CASSQGAGSPGELFF

V gene: TRBV28
clone size: many
J gene: TRBJ1-4
D gene: NA
CDR3 DNA: TGTGCCAGCAGTTTAACAGGGTCAAAACTGTTTTTT
CDR3 protein: CASSLTGSKLFF

V gene: TRBV6-1
clone size: many
J gene: TRBJ1-1
D gene: NA
CDR3 DNA: TGTGCCAGCTGCCTGGCATGGGGGAACACTGAAGCTTTCTTT
CDR3 protein: CASCLAWGNTEAFF

V gene: TRBV5-1
clone size: many
J gene: TRBJ2-7
D gene: TRBD1
CDR3 DNA: TGCGCCAGCAGCTTGGTACCGGACAGGGGCTACGAGCAGTACTTC
CDR3 protein: CASSLVPDRGYEQYF

V gene: TRBV4-3
clone size: NA
J gene: TRBJ2-1
D gene: NA
CDR3 DNA: TGCGCCAGCAGCCGCGCAGCGGAGAGCTCCTACAATGAGCAGTTCTTC
CDR3 protein: CASSRAAESSYNEQFF

V gene: TRBV29-1
clone size: many
J gene: TRBJ1-2
D gene: TRBD1
CDR3 DNA: TGCAGCGTTGGCCAGACAGGGTCGGCTGGCTACACCTTC
CDR3 protein: CSVGQTGSAGYTF

V gene: TRBV5-1
clone size: many
J gene: TRBJ1-2
D gene: TRBD1
CDR3 DNA: TGCGCCAGCAGCTTTGGACAGGGAGGTGACTATGGCTACACCTTC
CDR3 protein: CASSFGQGGDYGYTF

V gene: TRBV3-1
clone size: NA
J gene: TRBJ2-3
D gene: NA
CDR3 DNA: TGTGCCAGCAGCCAAAGGGGAGGAGATACGCAGTATTTT
CDR3 protein: CASSQRGGDTQYF

V gene: TRBV4-3
clone size: many
J gene: TRBJ2-2
D gene: TRBD1
CDR3 DNA: TGCGCCAGCAGCCTCAGACAGGGTTACATCGGGGAGCTGTTTTTT
CDR3 protein: CASSLRQGYIGELFF

V gene: TRBV10-3
clone size: many
J gene: TRBJ2-1
D gene: TRBD2
CDR3 DNA: TGTGCCATCAGGAGGGAGCGGGGGGATAGTAATGAGCAGTTCTTC
CDR3 protein: CAIRRERGDSNEQFF

V gene: TRBV27
clone size: many
J gene: TRBJ2-4
D gene: TRBD2
CDR3 DNA: TGTGCCAGCAGTGTTAGCGGGAGGGAGGCCAAAAACATTCAGTACTTC
CDR3 protein: CASSVSGREAKNIQYF

V gene: TRBV5-6
clone size: many
J gene: TRBJ2-4
D gene: NA
CDR3 DNA: TGTGCCAGCAGCTTGGGGATGGCCAAAAACATTCAGTACTTC
CDR3 protein: CASSLGMAKNIQYF

V gene: TRBV20-1
clone size: many
J gene: TRBJ2-7
D gene: TRBD1
CDR3 DNA: TGCAGTGCTAGGAAACAGGGGGCTAGCTACGAGCAGTACTTC
CDR3 protein: CSARKQGASYEQYF

V gene: TRBV30
clone size: many
J gene: TRBJ2-7
D gene: TRBD1
CDR3 DNA: TGTGCCTGGAGTGGGATGGGACAGGGGTTATACGAGCAGTACTTC
CDR3 protein: CAWSGMGQGLYEQYF

V gene: TRBV11-1
clone size: many
J gene: TRBJ1-1
D gene: NA
CDR3 DNA: TGTGCCAGCAGCTTAGCGGAGGGGCAGACTGAAGCTTTCTTT
CDR3 protein: CASSLAEGQTEAFF

V gene: TRBV12-3/TRBV12-4
clone size: many
J gene: TRBJ2-7
D gene: TRBD2
CDR3 DNA: TGTGCCAGCAGTTTCTCCGGGAGGGCCTACGAGCAGTACTTC
CDR3 protein: CASSFSGRAYEQYF

V gene: TRBV25-1
clone size: many
J gene: TRBJ1-2
D gene: TRBD1
CDR3 DNA: TGTGCCAGCAGTGAACTGGGACAGGGCCAGGGCTATGGCTACACCTTC
CDR3 protein: CASSELGQGQGYGYTF

V gene: TRBV12-3/TRBV12-4
clone size: many
J gene: TRBJ2-1
D gene: TRBD2
CDR3 DNA: TGTGCCAGCAGTTTTAGTACTAGCGGGAGGATAAGTACTGAGCAGTTCTTC
CDR3 protein: CASSFSTSGRISTEQFF

V gene: TRBV24-1
clone size: many
J gene: TRBJ2-1
D gene: NA
CDR3 DNA: TGTGCCACCAGTGACCCAGGGGGGTCATACAATGAGCAGTTCTTC
CDR3 protein: CATSDPGGSYNEQFF

V gene: TRBV3-1
clone size: few
J gene: TRBJ2-3
D gene: NA
CDR3 DNA: TGTGCCAGCAGCCAAGGCTTAGAGGATACGCAGTATTTT
CDR3 protein: CASSQGLEDTQYF

V gene: TRBV7-2
clone size: many
J gene: TRBJ2-7
D gene: NA
CDR3 DNA: TGTGCCAGCAGGCCCAGGGCAGGCTGGAACGAGCAGTACTTC
CDR3 protein: CASRPRAGWNEQYF

V gene: TRBV20-1
clone size: many
J gene: TRBJ2-5
D gene: TRBD1
CDR3 DNA: TGCAGTGCACCAGACAGGGGAGGCGAGACCCAGTACTTC
CDR3 protein: CSAPDRGGETQYF